The clone carrying this TCR beta chain was seen many times. Using its own MiXCR run on the 5' RACE reads, TCRdb lists one record per CDR3 protein. The table records about 74,000 distinct CDR3 sequences, more than 5.5% of them present only once. This entry is derived from a study of T cells after yellow fever vaccination. The CDR3 has 15 residues. The ends were cut back, 6 bases at V and 5 bases at J, with 19 bases in the middle. The germline CDR1 and CDR2 sequences are WSHSY and SAAADI. This TCR was recovered from a man younger than 35 who received the YFV17D yellow fever vaccine. The V call is TRBV10-2, the J call TRBJ1-2, with a tentative D call TRBD1 (5 bases). The sample consisted of CD8+ T cells sorted from PBMCs, taken about 5 days after the first yellow fever vaccination. DNA of the CDR3: TGCGCCAGCAGCGGGGGACGATGGGTTCCGTATGGCTACACCTTC. This sequence encodes CASSGGRWVPYGYTF.